This T cell receptor beta chain was obtained from a study of cytomegalovirus exposure and HLA in healthy donors. PCR was performed using 60 Vbeta and 13 Jbeta primers. The table came from immunoSEQ multiplex PCR; TCRdb's copy has only in-frame clones and leaves some out. The repertoire includes some 110,000 clones, 65% to 85% of them detected once, and around 2.7% sits in the top ten. The sample was PBMCs. This clonotype originated in a male donor in good health and CMV-seropositive.

For the CDR3, the DNA is TGTGCCATGGGGACTAGCGTGGGCACAGATACGCAGTATTTT. The encoded protein is CAMGTSVGTDTQYF. The chain has TRBV10-3 and TRBJ2-3, with TRBD2 identical over 10 bases. The V and J ends lost 9 bases and 1 base, in that order; junction bases with no gene match: 4. This CDR3 contains 14 residues. Germline V gene sequence: CDR1 ENHRY, CDR2 SYGVKD.